The rows below give T cell receptor beta chains drawn from one sample of a study of blood T cells in healthy people across ages. TCRdb analysed the 5' RACE reads with MiXCR anew, one entry per CDR3 protein. Of 540,000 or so distinct CDR3 sequences listed, under 55% are singletons. The sequencing sample was made of blood. These receptors all stem from a man older than 75 in good health. Both conserved end residues are part of each CDR3. D genes are given only for firm matches. Size values are once, few and many counts, or a class for expanded clones, and some rows have none.

clone size	D gene	V gene	J gene	CDR3 DNA	CDR3 protein
.	TRBD1	TRBV14	TRBJ2-7	TGTGCCTCTCGCTGGGACAGGGTAGGCGAGCAGTACTTC	CASRWDRVGEQYF
.	TRBD1	TRBV5-1	TRBJ1-1	TGCGCCAGCAGCTTACAGGGGGTGGACACTGAAGCTTTCTTT	CASSLQGVDTEAFF
.	TRBD2	TRBV24-1	TRBJ2-7	TGTGCCGCCAGTGATCCCGGGGGTAGCGGGAACGAGCAGTACTTC	CAASDPGGSGNEQYF
few	.	TRBV4-2	TRBJ2-5	TGTGCCAGCAGCCAAGGAGGGGTCGGGAAGCAGTACTTC	CASSQGGVGKQYF
few	.	TRBV20-1	TRBJ1-2	TGCAGTGCTCGGGAGCCTTATGGCTACACCTTC	CSAREPYGYTF
few	TRBD2	TRBV6-2/TRBV6-3	TRBJ2-7	TGTGCCAGCAGTTACCCTACTAGCGGGCTCTCCTACGAGCAGTACTTC	CASSYPTSGLSYEQYF
few	TRBD1	TRBV20-1	TRBJ1-6	TGCAGTGCTAGTTCAGGGGGCTTGTCACCCCTCCACTTT	CSASSGGLSPLHF
few	TRBD1	TRBV20-1	TRBJ2-3	TGCAGTGCCCTGGACAGGGGAACAGATACGCAGTATTTT	CSALDRGTDTQYF
few	.	TRBV20-1	TRBJ2-1	TGCAGTGCTAGATCTGACAATGAGCAGTTCTTC	CSARSDNEQFF
.	.	TRBV11-2	TRBJ2-7	TGTGCCAGCAGCCCCACTGGGACCTACAATGAGCAGTACTTC	CASSPTGTYNEQYF
.	.	TRBV19	TRBJ2-5	TGTGCCAGTAGTATTAGAGGGGGACAAGAGACCCAGTACTTC	CASSIRGGQETQYF
few	TRBD2	TRBV7-6	TRBJ2-7	TGTGCCAGCAGCAAATATAGCGGGAGGGACTACGAGCAGTACTTC	CASSKYSGRDYEQYF
.	.	TRBV29-1	TRBJ2-5	TGCAGCGTCCATGGCCCTGGAGAGACCCAGTACTTC	CSVHGPGETQYF
.	.	TRBV11-1	TRBJ2-2	TGTGCCAGCAGCTTACGGCCAGGGTGGAACACCGGGGAGCTGTTTTTT	CASSLRPGWNTGELFF
.	.	TRBV6-1	TRBJ2-1	TGTGCCAGCAGTGACGGGGGAAGCTCCTACAATGAGCAGTTCTTC	CASSDGGSSYNEQFF
few	.	TRBV4-3	TRBJ2-7	TGCGCCAGCAGCCAAGGTCACGGCTACGAGCAGTACTTC	CASSQGHGYEQYF
.	.	TRBV4-2	TRBJ1-1	TGTGCCAGCAGCCAAGTGGAGGGGGTAGGTAAGAACACTGAAGCTTTCTTT	CASSQVEGVGKNTEAFF
.	.	TRBV5-1	TRBJ2-5	TGCGCCAGCAGCGCGGTGACTAGTACCGGGGAGACCCAGTACTTC	CASSAVTSTGETQYF
.	.	TRBV27	TRBJ2-1	TGTGCCAGCAGTAGAGCCGGACCCCACTACAATGGGCAGTTCTTC	CASSRAGPHYNGQFF
few	.	TRBV6-1	TRBJ2-1	TGTGCCAGCAGTGAAGTTCAGGGGCTTCGGGACAATGAGCAGTTCTTC	CASSEVQGLRDNEQFF
.	TRBD2	TRBV24-1	TRBJ2-1	TGTGCCACCAGTGACCCTAGCGGAGGTATTTACAATGAGCAGTTCTTC	CATSDPSGGIYNEQFF
.	.	TRBV12-3/TRBV12-4	TRBJ2-3	TGTGCCAGCAGTGTAGCACTAAACACAGATACGCAGTATTTT	CASSVALNTDTQYF
.	.	TRBV3-1	TRBJ2-3	TGTGCCAGCAGCCAAGAAAGGGGTACAGATACGCAGTATTTT	CASSQERGTDTQYF
.	.	TRBV10-3	TRBJ2-1	TGTGCCATCAGTGAGTCGTGGGGGGATTACAATGAGCAGTTCTTC	CAISESWGDYNEQFF
.	.	TRBV12-3/TRBV12-4	TRBJ1-1	TGTGCCAGCAGTTTCGTTACGGGGGGAGCTTTCTTT	CASSFVTGGAFF
once	TRBD2	TRBV29-1	TRBJ2-1	TGCAGCGTGGGGACTAGCGGGAGTAATAATGAGCAGTTCTTC	CSVGTSGSNNEQFF
.	.	TRBV12-3/TRBV12-4	TRBJ1-2	TGTGCCAGCAGTTTTTCATCGGGGGGGCGGCGGAGTGGCTACACCTTC	CASSFSSGGRRSGYTF
once	TRBD1	TRBV6-1	TRBJ2-4	TGTGCCAGCACCAGATTCAGGGGGCATGTGGACATTCAGTACTTC	CASTRFRGHVDIQYF
.	.	TRBV14	TRBJ2-1	TGTGCCAGCAGCCCCGGTTGGCCCGGTGGTCGGAATGAGCAGTTCTTC	CASSPGWPGGRNEQFF
.	.	TRBV2	TRBJ2-5	TGTGCCAGCAGGGGGGACTTAGAAGAGACCCAGTACTTC	CASRGDLEETQYF
.	.	TRBV5-1	TRBJ2-7	TGCGCCAGCAGCCCTCAGGGGTATTCTTACGAGCAGTACTTC	CASSPQGYSYEQYF
.	.	TRBV20-1	TRBJ2-3	TGCAGTGCTAGAGATGGCACTATGGGCACAGATACGCAGTATTTT	CSARDGTMGTDTQYF
.	TRBD1	TRBV20-1	TRBJ2-4	TGCAGTGCTACAAACTTCAGGGGGCTGTCCAAAAACATTCAGTACTTC	CSATNFRGLSKNIQYF
few	TRBD1	TRBV28	TRBJ1-6	TGTGCCAGCAGTTTGAAACAGGGGAGCTCACCCCTCCACTTT	CASSLKQGSSPLHF
.	TRBD2	TRBV6-5	TRBJ2-5	TGTGCCAGCAGCAAATCCAGCGGGGCCGCGGGGACCCAGTACTTC	CASSKSSGAAGTQYF
.	TRBD2	TRBV20-1	TRBJ2-3	TGCAGTGCTAGCCTGACTAGCGGGGGGGCCGGTACGCAGTATTTT	CSASLTSGGAGTQYF
once	TRBD2	TRBV4-1	TRBJ2-4	TGCGCCCGCAGCCCCAGTCGTGAGCGGGAGATGAATGGTGACATTCAGTACTTC	CARSPSREREMNGDIQYF
.	.	TRBV7-2	TRBJ2-2	TGTGCCAGCAGCTTGAGCGTCACGGCGGGAACCGGGGAGCTGTTTTTT	CASSLSVTAGTGELFF
.	TRBD1	TRBV6-2/TRBV6-3	TRBJ2-4	TGTGCCAGCACCTCCCCGGGACAGGGGGCTTTGGACATTCAGTACTTC	CASTSPGQGALDIQYF
.	.	TRBV6-5	TRBJ2-5	TGTGCCAGCAGTTATGCCCACCTAGGGGAGACCCAGTACTTC	CASSYAHLGETQYF
.	TRBD1	TRBV2	TRBJ2-2	TGTGCCAGCCGGGACAGGGCCGAAACCGGGGAGCTGTTTTTT	CASRDRAETGELFF
.	.	TRBV7-9	TRBJ1-4	TGTGTCGCGGGCGGGCAGGCTAATGAAAAACGGTTTTTT	CVAGGQANEKRFF
.	TRBD1	TRBV18	TRBJ2-7	TGTGCCAGCTCACCAATACAGGGGGTCTCCTACGAGCAGTACTTC	CASSPIQGVSYEQYF
.	TRBD1	TRBV15	TRBJ2-3	TGTGCCACCAGCAGAGATCCGCCTCTACAGGGGCTACGCACAGATACGCAGTATTTT	CATSRDPPLQGLRTDTQYF
.	TRBD1	TRBV4-1	TRBJ1-5	TGCGCCAGCAGCCAAGAAAGAGGACAGGGGCCCCAGCATTTT	CASSQERGQGPQHF
.	TRBD2	TRBV2	TRBJ2-1	TGTGCCAGCAGGTCCCAAATAGCGGGCTACAATGAGCAGTTCTTC	CASRSQIAGYNEQFF
.	.	TRBV9	TRBJ1-1	TGTGCCAGCAGCGTGGGGGGGAGTAGCACTGAAGCTTTCTTT	CASSVGGSSTEAFF
.	.	TRBV7-9	TRBJ2-5	TGTGCCAGCAGCGGCCGGGGGCAACAAGCCCTCCTCGGGGGGACCCAGTACTTC	CASSGRGQQALLGGTQYF
.	.	TRBV29-1	TRBJ2-1	TGCAGCGTTGAGGACAGTTACTACAATGAGCAGTTCTTC	CSVEDSYYNEQFF
.	.	TRBV6-1	TRBJ2-1	TGTGCCAGCAGGGACGGGGGCAGGGTGCAGTTCTTC	CASRDGGRVQFF
.	TRBD1	TRBV6-2/TRBV6-3	TRBJ2-6	TGTGCCAGCAACCAGGGACAGGCGAACTCTGGGGCCAACGTCCTGACTTTC	CASNQGQANSGANVLTF
.	.	TRBV7-2	TRBJ2-2	TGTGCCAGCAGCCCTCAGCGGTTCGCGAACACCGGGGAGCTGTTTTTT	CASSPQRFANTGELFF
once	.	TRBV7-9	TRBJ1-1	TGTGCCAGCAGCCACCCATCTTGGCCGATGAACACTGAAGCTTTCTTT	CASSHPSWPMNTEAFF
.	.	TRBV20-1	TRBJ2-1	TGCAGAGCAAATGAGCAGTTCTTC	CRANEQFF
.	.	TRBV29-1	TRBJ2-7	TGCAGCGTTGACAGGAGGGGAAGCTACGAGCAGTACTTC	CSVDRRGSYEQYF
.	.	TRBV6-6	TRBJ1-4	TGTGCCAGTACGACAGTTCGCGGAAAACTGTTTTTT	CASTTVRGKLFF